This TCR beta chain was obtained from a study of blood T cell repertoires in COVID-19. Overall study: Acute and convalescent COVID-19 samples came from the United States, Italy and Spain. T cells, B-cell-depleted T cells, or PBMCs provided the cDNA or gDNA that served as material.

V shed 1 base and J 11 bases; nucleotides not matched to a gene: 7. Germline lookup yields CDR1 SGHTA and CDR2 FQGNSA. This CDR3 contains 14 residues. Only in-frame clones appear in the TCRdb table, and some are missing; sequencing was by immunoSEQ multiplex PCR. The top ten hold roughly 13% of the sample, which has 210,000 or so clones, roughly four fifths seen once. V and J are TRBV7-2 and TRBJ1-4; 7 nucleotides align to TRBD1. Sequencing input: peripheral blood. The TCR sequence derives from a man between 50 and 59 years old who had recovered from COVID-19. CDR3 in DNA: TGTGCCAGCAGCTTAGTCACGACAGGGCGGAAACTGTTTTTT. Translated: CASSLVTTGRKLFF. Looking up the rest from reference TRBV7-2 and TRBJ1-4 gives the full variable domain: GAGVSQSPSNKVTEKGKDVELRCDPISGHTALYWYRQSLGQGLEFLIYFQGNSAPDKSGLPSDRFSAERTGGSVSTLTIQRTQQEDSAVYLCASSLVTTGRKLFFGSGTQLSVL.